This T cell receptor beta chain derives from a study of T cells after yellow fever vaccination. One entry per CDR3 protein, called by TCRdb with MiXCR from the 5' RACE reads. The data hold roughly 140,000 distinct CDR3 sequences, with roughly 8% observed a single time. In germline, CDR1 is DFQATT, CDR2 SNEGSKA (reference sequence). The CDR3 runs to 13 residues. Trimming removed 3 bases from V and 2 bases from J, with 8 bases in between. In its sample, this clonotype was seen many times. The TCR sequence derives from a man aged 25-45 years who received the YFV17D yellow fever vaccine. The chain couples TRBV20-1 to TRBJ2-1, with D hard to call. The sequences come from CD4+ T cells sorted from PBMCs, collected 5 days after the yellow fever booster vaccination. CDR3 sequence: CSASYGTYNEQFF. CDR3 nucleotides: TGCAGTGCTAGTTACGGAACCTACAATGAGCAGTTCTTC.